Below, 10 T cell receptor beta chains from the same sample are listed, as sequenced in a study of cytotoxic CD8 clonotypes in ibrutinib-treated CLL. Produced via immunoSEQ multiplex PCR; TCRdb's table is partial and in-frame only. Of about 160,000 clones listed, approximately 80% are singletons. The material was PBMCs, obtained after 24 months of ibrutinib treatment. The receptors originated from a human donor with chronic lymphocytic leukemia.

This rearrangement joins TRBV27 to TRBJ1-4, with D perhaps matching TRBD1 (5 bases). Germline assignment: CDR1 MNHEY and CDR2 SMNVEV (reference sequence). Trimming stripped 8 bases from V and 7 bases from J, with 20 bases between. The CDR3 is 15 residues long. CDR3 sequence: CASLTRTGGGEKLFF. The CDR3 DNA sequence: TGTGCCAGCCTCACAAGGACGGGGGGTGGTGAAAAACTGTTTTTT.

The chain recombines TRBV4-2 with TRBJ2-5, with D perhaps being TRBD1 or TRBD2 (5 bases each). CDR1 and CDR2 from the germline V gene are LGHNA and YNFKEQ. V was pared by 0 bases and J by 7 bases, with 18 bases between. This CDR3 comprises 16 residues. The CDR3 here is CASSQEVGTPPRTQYF. CDR3 DNA sequence: TGTGCCAGCAGCCAAGAGGTAGGGACGCCCCCTAGGACCCAGTACTTC.

The chain employs TRBV5-6 and TRBJ2-1; 9 bases agree with TRBD1. The CDR3 extends over 15 amino acids. CDR1 and CDR2 (germline): SGHDT, YYEEEE. J was trimmed by 6 bases and V by 4 bases; bases with no gene match: 8. The CDR3 DNA sequence: TGTGCCAGCAGCCCCTGGGGACAGGGCCGCAATGAGCAGTTCTTC. Translation: CASSPWGQGRNEQFF.

This chain joins TRBV4-3 and TRBJ2-3, with 9 bases that match TRBD2. V gave up 1 base and J gave up 5 bases; unmatched junction bases: 1. Per the germline V gene, CDR1 is LGHNA and CDR2 is YSLEER. The CDR3 runs to 14 residues. The CDR3 sequence is CASSQASGIDTQYF. As DNA, the CDR3 is TGCGCCAGCAGCCAAGCTAGCGGGATAGATACGCAGTATTTT.

This clone occurred a few times. The rearrangement joins TRBV6-5 to TRBJ1-2; 7 bases are a match to TRBD1. The germline CDR1 and CDR2 sequences are MNHEY and SVGAGI. The CDR3 spans 13 residues. Losses at the gene ends were 4 bases for V and 7 bases for J; bases not matched to a gene: 6. CDR3 protein: CASSSSGGRGYTF. The CDR3 DNA sequence: TGTGCCAGCAGTTCCTCAGGGGGTCGTGGCTACACCTTC.

The chain combines TRBV19 with TRBJ1-2, with TRBD1 identical over 9 bases. The germline V gene encodes CDR1 LNHDA and CDR2 SQIVND (reference sequence). This CDR3 is 15 amino acids long. Trimming took 5 bases from V and 4 from J; bases not matched to a gene: 8. This CDR3 reads CASSLTGGEGYGYTF. CDR3 nucleotide sequence: TGTGCCAGTAGTCTAACAGGGGGCGAGGGCTATGGCTACACCTTC. Based on the CDR3 plus reference TRBV19 and TRBJ1-2, the full variable domain is DGGITQSPKYLFRKEGQNVTLSCEQNLNHDAMYWYRQDPGQGLRLIYYSQIVNDFQKGDIAEGYSVSREKKESFPLTVTSAQKNPTAFYLCASSLTGGEGYGYTFGSGTRLTVV.

There are a few counts of this clone. The CDR3 is CASSVASGGDTQYF. Here the CDR3 DNA reads TGTGCCAGCAGCGTAGCTAGCGGGGGTGATACGCAGTATTTT. The rearrangement joins TRBV9 to TRBJ2-3; 10 positions match TRBD2. V shed 0 bases and J 6 bases; nucleotides not matched to a gene: 1. Germline CDR1 SGDLS, CDR2 YYNGEE. The CDR3 is 14 amino acids.

The chain has TRBV11-3 and TRBJ2-7, with a possible D match to TRBD1 (6 bases). Germline V gene data show CDR1 as SGHNT and CDR2 as YENEEA. V dropped 5 bases and J dropped 0 bases, with 11 bases sitting between them. The CDR3 is 14 amino acids. The DNA of the CDR3 is TGTGCCAGCAGCCCTTACAGGGACTCCTACGAGCAGTACTTC. This codes for CASSPYRDSYEQYF.

This clone was counted between two and nine times. This sequence joins TRBV5-1 and TRBJ1-2; the D is unclear. V dropped 1 base and J dropped 0 bases, with 10 bases sitting between them. There are 15 residues in the CDR3. CDR1 and CDR2 from the germline V gene are SGHRS and YFSETQ. The CDR3 region is CASSLSEPPNYGYTF. CDR3 bases: TGCGCCAGCAGCTTGTCGGAGCCCCCTAACTATGGCTACACCTTC.

The chain uses TRBV7-2 and TRBJ2-7; unclear D gene. The V gene's germline CDR1 is SGHTA and CDR2 FQGNSA. The CDR3 totals 13 residues. V was pared by 6 bases and J by 7 bases, with 16 bases between. Here the CDR3 DNA reads TGTGCCAGCAGATACAAAGACTGGGAAGAGCAGTACTTC. Amino acids: CASRYKDWEEQYF.